The text below deals with one T cell receptor (beta chain). This CDR3 has 13 residues. V lost 4 bases and J 0 bases, leaving 6 bases between the germline ends. Germline V gene data show CDR1 as LGHDT and CDR2 as YNNKEL (reference sequence). The record originates from a study of blood T cell repertoires in COVID-19. As for the study in general: The United States, Italy and Spain provided the acute and convalescent COVID-19 samples. PBMCs, B-cell-depleted T cells, or T cells were the source of the cDNA or gDNA that made up the material.

Clinical histories supplied by participants themselves formed the basis of cohort assignment. Per the original data handling: Estimates of nucleated cell counts were drawn from the amplification of reference gene primers. The repertoire was sequenced with immunoSEQ multiplex PCR; TCRdb's copy has only in-frame clones and lacks some. V, J and clone size reflect that table, while D and trimming were determined from the DNA. The sample has a few hundred thousand clones, approximately 81% seen once. Sequenced sample: PBMCs or T cells enriched from blood (not recorded which). The rearrangement links TRBV3-1 (or the pseudogene TRBV3-2) to TRBJ1-1; D ambiguous. The TCR sequence derives from a woman between 50 and 59 years old who had recovered from COVID-19. The CDR3 bases are TGTGCCAGCAGCCTTGAGGTGAACACTGAAGCTTTCTTT. Amino acid sequence: CASSLEVNTEAFF.